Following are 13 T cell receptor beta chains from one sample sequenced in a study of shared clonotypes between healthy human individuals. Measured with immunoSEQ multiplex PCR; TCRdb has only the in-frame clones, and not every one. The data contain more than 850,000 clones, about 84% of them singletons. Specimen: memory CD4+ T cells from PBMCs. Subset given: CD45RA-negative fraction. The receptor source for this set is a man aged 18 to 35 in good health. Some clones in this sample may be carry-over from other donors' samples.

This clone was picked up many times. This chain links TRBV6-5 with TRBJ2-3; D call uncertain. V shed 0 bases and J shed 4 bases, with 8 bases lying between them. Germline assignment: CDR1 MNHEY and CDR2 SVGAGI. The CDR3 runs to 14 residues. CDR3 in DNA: TGTGCCAGCAGTTACTCGACTGGGTCAGATACGCAGTATTTT. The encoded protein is CASSYSTGSDTQYF.

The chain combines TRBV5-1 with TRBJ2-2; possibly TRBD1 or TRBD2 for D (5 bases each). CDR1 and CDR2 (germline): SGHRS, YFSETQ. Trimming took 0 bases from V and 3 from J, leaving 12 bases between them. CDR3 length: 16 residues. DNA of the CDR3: TGCGCCAGCAGCTTGGTGCCCGGGGCCGACACCGGGGAGCTGTTTTTT. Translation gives CASSLVPGADTGELFF.

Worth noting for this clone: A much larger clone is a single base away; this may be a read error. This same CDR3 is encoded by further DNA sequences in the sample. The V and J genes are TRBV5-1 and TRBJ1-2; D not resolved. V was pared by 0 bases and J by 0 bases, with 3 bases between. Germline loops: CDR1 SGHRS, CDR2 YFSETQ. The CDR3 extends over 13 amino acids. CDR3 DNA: TGCGCCAGCAGCTTGGACCCTAACTATGGCTACACCTTC. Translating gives CASSLDPNYGYTF.

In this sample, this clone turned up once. The CDR3 nucleotides read TGTGCCAGCAGCTTAGGGAAGGCGACAGGTTCGAACACTGAAGCTTTCTTT. Translated, it gives CASSLGKATGSNTEAFF. The genes are TRBV11-2 and TRBJ1-1, with TRBD1 as a possible D gene (6 bases). CDR3 length: 17 residues. Germline-derived CDR1 and CDR2 are SGHAT and FQNNGV. V was cut by 1 base and J by 1 base, with 16 bases left in between.

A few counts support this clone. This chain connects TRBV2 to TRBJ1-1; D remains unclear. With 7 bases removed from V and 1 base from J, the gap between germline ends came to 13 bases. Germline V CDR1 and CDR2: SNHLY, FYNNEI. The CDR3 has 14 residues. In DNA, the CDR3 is TGTGCCAGCACCCTGGACGGACGGAACACTGAAGCTTTCTTT. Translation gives CASTLDGRNTEAFF.

The CDR3 DNA reads as TGCGCCAGCAGTAAGGGGGGCGGCGAGCAGTACTTC. The encoded protein is CASSKGGGEQYF. The chain links TRBV5-1 to TRBJ2-7; possibly TRBD1 or TRBD2 for D (6 bases each). Per germline, CDR1 SGHRS and CDR2 YFSETQ. V shed 5 bases and J shed 6 bases, with 12 bases lying between them. CDR3 size: 12 residues.

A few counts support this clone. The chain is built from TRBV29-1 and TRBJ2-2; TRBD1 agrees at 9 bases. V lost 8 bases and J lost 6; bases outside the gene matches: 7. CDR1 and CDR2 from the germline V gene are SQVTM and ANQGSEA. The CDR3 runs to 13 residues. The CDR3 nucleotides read TGCAGCATCCGGGACAGGGCGGCCGGGGAGCTGTTTTTT. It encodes CSIRDRAAGELFF.

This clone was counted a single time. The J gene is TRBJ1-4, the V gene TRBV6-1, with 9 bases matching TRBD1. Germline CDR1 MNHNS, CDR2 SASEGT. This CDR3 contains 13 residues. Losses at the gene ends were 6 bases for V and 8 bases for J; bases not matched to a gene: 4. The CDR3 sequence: CASRGQGGEKLFF. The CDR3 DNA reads TGTGCCAGCAGGGGACAGGGAGGCGAAAAACTGTTTTTT.

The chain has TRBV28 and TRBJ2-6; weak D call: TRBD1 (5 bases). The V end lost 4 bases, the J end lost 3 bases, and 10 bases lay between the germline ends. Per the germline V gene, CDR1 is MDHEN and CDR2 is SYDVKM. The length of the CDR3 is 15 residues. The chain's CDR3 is CASSSPGFGANVLTF. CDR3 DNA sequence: TGTGCCAGCAGTTCCCCAGGGTTTGGGGCCAACGTCCTGACTTTC.

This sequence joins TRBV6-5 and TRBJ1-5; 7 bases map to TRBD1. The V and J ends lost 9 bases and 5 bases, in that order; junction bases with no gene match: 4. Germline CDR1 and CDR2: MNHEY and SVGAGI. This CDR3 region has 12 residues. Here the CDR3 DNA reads TGTGCCAGTAGACAGGGAGATCAGCCCCAGCATTTT. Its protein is CASRQGDQPQHF.

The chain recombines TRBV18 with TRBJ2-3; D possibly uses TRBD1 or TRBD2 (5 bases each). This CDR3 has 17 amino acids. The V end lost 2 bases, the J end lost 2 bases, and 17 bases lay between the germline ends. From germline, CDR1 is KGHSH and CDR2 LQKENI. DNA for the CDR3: TGTGCCAGCTCACCAGCCTTACAGCGGACAATCACAGATACGCAGTATTTT. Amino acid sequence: CASSPALQRTITDTQYF.

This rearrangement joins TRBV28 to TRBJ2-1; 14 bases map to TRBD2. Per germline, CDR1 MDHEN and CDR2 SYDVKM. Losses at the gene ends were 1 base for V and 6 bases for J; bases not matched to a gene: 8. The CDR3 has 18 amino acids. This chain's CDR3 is CASSLLSTSGRVGNEQFF. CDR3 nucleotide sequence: TGTGCCAGCAGTTTATTGTCGACTAGCGGGAGGGTAGGCAATGAGCAGTTCTTC.

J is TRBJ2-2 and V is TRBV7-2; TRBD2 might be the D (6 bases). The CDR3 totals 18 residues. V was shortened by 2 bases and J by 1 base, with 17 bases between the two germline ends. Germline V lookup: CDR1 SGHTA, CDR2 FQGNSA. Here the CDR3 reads CASSLNVRGSGNTGELFF. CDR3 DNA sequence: TGTGCCAGCAGCTTAAATGTCCGGGGTAGCGGGAACACCGGGGAGCTGTTTTTT.